Each of the 24 T cell receptor beta chains below was sequenced from the same sample in a study of technical replicates of blood from a few donors (dated by TCRdb to 2016 to 2017). Library generation was performed with the immunoSEQ multiplex PCR assay. TCRdb holds this immuneACCESS table with in-frame rearrangements only. Some clones are missing; in checked studies, unresolved V genes explain under half, and the rest has no known cause. This sample has 80,000 or so clones in its table, and 80% to 90% of those were observed once. Of the sample, roughly 3.9% falls within the top ten clones. Sequenced: PBMCs. The origin of the receptors is a human donor in good health. Some clones in this sample may be carry-over from other donors' samples.

This chain uses TRBV7-3 with TRBJ2-5; D may be TRBD2 (6 bases). Germline CDR1 reads SGHTA; CDR2 reads FQGTGA. The CDR3 is 13 residues long. The germline V and J ends were trimmed by 3 bases and 2 bases, with 7 bases remaining between them. This CDR3 reads CASSLLAQETQYF. Written as DNA, the CDR3 is TGTGCCAGCAGCTTGCTAGCGCAAGAGACCCAGTACTTC.

This clone was picked up many times. This chain uses TRBV30 with TRBJ2-3, with 8 bases fitting TRBD1. This CDR3 spans 13 amino acids. J lost 5 bases, V lost 1 base, and 2 bases had no gene match. The germline CDR1 and CDR2 sequences are GTSNPN and SVGIG (reference sequence). DNA for the CDR3: TGTGCCTGGAGTGCAACAGGGGGAGATACGCAGTATTTT. Protein product: CAWSATGGDTQYF. Based on the CDR3 plus reference TRBV30 and TRBJ2-3, the full variable domain is SQTIHQWPATLVQPVGSPLSLECTVEGTSNPNLYWYRQAAGRGLQLLFYSVGIGQISSEVPQNLSASRPQDRQFILSSKKLLLSDSGFYLCAWSATGGDTQYFGPGTRLTVL.

CDR3 protein: CASSLGLRTVETQYF. The CDR3 nucleotides read TGCGCCAGCAGCTTGGGCCTGCGAACCGTAGAGACCCAGTACTTC. The chain has TRBV5-1 and TRBJ2-5; D is unclear. The CDR3 length is 15 residues. Germline V lookup: CDR1 SGHRS, CDR2 YFSETQ. V shed 0 bases and J shed 4 bases, with 13 bases lying between them. The full variable domain, rest sourced from reference TRBV5-1 and TRBJ2-5, is KAGVTQTPRYLIKTRGQQVTLSCSPISGHRSVSWYQQTPGQGLQFLFEYFSETQRNKGNFPGRFSGRQFSNSRSEMNVSTLELGDSALYLCASSLGLRTVETQYFGPGTRLLVL.

The chain recombines TRBV7-8 with TRBJ2-7, with 10 bases aligning to TRBD1. Per germline, CDR1 SGHVS and CDR2 FQNEAQ. The junction had 5 bases not matched to a gene; V was cut back by 5 bases and J by 1 base. The CDR3 contains 15 residues. The CDR3: CASSRPGQGSYEQYF. DNA for the CDR3: TGTGCCAGCAGCCGACCGGGACAGGGGTCCTACGAGCAGTACTTC.

The chain couples TRBV4-3 to TRBJ2-7; the D gene is possibly TRBD2 (5 bases). In germline, CDR1 is LGHNA, CDR2 YSLEER. With 3 bases removed from V and 5 bases from J, the gap between germline ends came to 17 bases. This CDR3 spans 15 amino acids. The CDR3 sequence: CASSQGSTRVDEQYF. The CDR3 DNA is TGCGCCAGCAGCCAGGGATCAACTAGGGTCGACGAGCAGTACTTC.

The V call is TRBV7-9, the J call TRBJ1-2; D remains ambiguous. V was shortened by 2 bases and J by 4 bases, with 14 bases between the two germline ends. Germline-derived CDR1 and CDR2 are SEHNR and FQNEAQ (reference sequence). The CDR3 extends over 15 amino acids. CDR3 bases: TGTGCCAGCAGCTTATCTGACACCATTGCCTATGGCTACACCTTC. Encoded protein: CASSLSDTIAYGYTF.

This chain joins TRBV15 and TRBJ1-6, with TRBD1 matching 7 bases. There are 16 residues in the CDR3. After removal of 4 bases from V and 7 bases from J, the junction contained 10 bases not matched to a gene. In germline, CDR1 is LNHNV, CDR2 YYDKDF (reference sequence). The chain's CDR3 is CATSTRPGQLNSPLHF. As DNA, the CDR3 is TGTGCCACCAGCACCCGACCGGGACAGCTAAATTCACCCCTCCACTTT.

This chain links TRBV7-9 with TRBJ1-2, with D perhaps matching TRBD1 (6 bases). In germline, CDR1 is SEHNR, CDR2 FQNEAQ (reference sequence). V lost 5 bases to trimming and J lost 2 bases, with 18 bases between them. The CDR3 consists of 16 residues. The CDR3 loop is CASSTNARGGNYGYTF. The CDR3 nucleotides are TGTGCCAGCAGCACAAACGCAAGGGGGGGAAACTATGGCTACACCTTC.

This clone has a handful of counts. This chain uses TRBV5-1 with TRBJ1-4; D may be TRBD1 (6 bases). V was trimmed by 4 bases and J by 8 bases, leaving 12 bases between them. Germline CDR1 reads SGHRS; CDR2 reads YFSETQ. The CDR3 is 13 residues long. For the CDR3, the DNA is TGCGCCAGCAGCCCTGGGGGCCCCGAAAAACTGTTTTTT. Protein sequence: CASSPGGPEKLFF.

The chain carries TRBV27 and TRBJ2-7; TRBD2 matches at 9 bases. The trim removed 8 bases at V and 6 bases at J, leaving 8 bases unmatched. The germline gives CDR1 MNHEY, CDR2 SMNVEV (reference sequence). This CDR3 comprises 13 residues. As DNA, the CDR3 is TGTGCCAGCTCAAATAGCGGGAGTGGCGAGCAGTACTTC. Encoded protein: CASSNSGSGEQYF.

The chain links TRBV19 to TRBJ2-7, with TRBD1 matching 12 bases. V trimming: 4 bases; J trimming: 0 bases; junction bases outside the gene matches: 4. The CDR3 spans 16 residues. Looked up from germline, CDR1 is LNHDA and CDR2 is SQIVND (reference sequence). For the CDR3, the DNA is TGTGCCAGTAGTACTCCGGGACAGGGGGCCTCCTACGAGCAGTACTTC. It specifies CASSTPGQGASYEQYF.

V and J are TRBV4-1 and TRBJ2-5; D may be TRBD1 (5 bases). The germline V and J ends were trimmed by 0 bases and 5 bases, with 22 bases remaining between them. The length of the CDR3 is 18 residues. CDR1 and CDR2 (germline): MGHRA, YSYEKL. The CDR3 DNA reads as TGCGCCAGCAGCCAAGAGGCCCCCTTTGTCAGGGTGTATGAGACCCAGTACTTC. The encoded protein is CASSQEAPFVRVYETQYF.

The chain uses TRBV2 and TRBJ1-2, with TRBD1 identical over 9 bases. The CDR3 has 13 residues. Germline V gene lookup returns CDR1 SNHLY and CDR2 FYNNEI. The V segment lost 8 bases and the J segment 2 bases; nucleotides outside the gene matches: 3. DNA for the CDR3: TGTGCCAGCGCCGGGACAGGGAACTATGGCTACACCTTC. This sequence encodes CASAGTGNYGYTF. Using reference TRBV2 and TRBJ1-2 for the parts outside the CDR3, the full variable domain is EPEVTQTPSHQVTQMGQEVILRCVPISNHLYFYWYRQILGQKVEFLVSFYNNEISEKSEIFDDQFSVERPDGSNFTLKIRSTKLEDSAMYFCASAGTGNYGYTFGSGTRLTVV.

This clone was seen a few times. The chain recombines TRBV15 with TRBJ2-3; TRBD2 aligns across 11 bases. The germline gives CDR1 LNHNV, CDR2 YYDKDF (reference sequence). Unmatched junction bases numbered 3, after V lost 4 bases and J lost 3 bases. This CDR3 spans 15 amino acids. CDR3 sequence reads: CATSTWTSGTDTQYF. Here the CDR3 DNA reads TGTGCCACCAGCACCTGGACTAGCGGGACAGATACGCAGTATTTT.

V usage is TRBV6-1 and J usage is TRBJ2-5; D possibly corresponds to TRBD1 (6 bases). This CDR3 contains 13 residues. Germline CDR1 is MNHNS and CDR2 is SASEGT. The germline V and J ends were trimmed by 6 bases and 1 base, with 9 bases remaining between them. CDR3 residues: CASRRQVQETQYF. The CDR3 nucleotides are TGTGCCAGCAGACGACAGGTCCAAGAGACCCAGTACTTC.

The J gene is TRBJ1-6, the V gene TRBV5-6; D is unclear. Germline CDR1 reads SGHDT; CDR2 reads YYEEEE. The V end was cut by 3 bases, the J end by 10 bases, with 8 bases between. This CDR3 has 12 residues. The CDR3 protein is CASSSTWSPLHF. For the CDR3, the DNA is TGTGCCAGCAGCTCGACATGGTCACCCCTCCACTTT.

The chain has TRBV7-2 and TRBJ2-3; 10 nucleotides agree with TRBD2. The CDR3 extends over 16 amino acids. V shed 2 bases, J shed 2 bases, and the junction held 4 bases outside the gene matches. In germline, CDR1 is SGHTA, CDR2 FQGNSA. The chain's CDR3 is CASSLRGLADTDTQYF. The CDR3 region has the DNA TGTGCCAGCAGCTTACGTGGACTAGCGGACACAGATACGCAGTATTTT.

The chain combines TRBV7-8 with TRBJ1-3; no clear D gene. This CDR3 comprises 16 residues. Trimming shortened V by 5 bases and J by 5 bases, and 19 bases separated the two germline ends. Looked up from germline, CDR1 is SGHVS and CDR2 is FQNEAQ. CDR3 sequence reads: CASSPLREAMRNTIYF. Written as DNA, the CDR3 is TGTGCCAGCAGCCCCCTCCGGGAGGCAATGAGAAACACCATATATTTT.

The V and J genes are TRBV5-1 and TRBJ2-5, with 10 bases matching TRBD2. Germline V lookup: CDR1 SGHRS, CDR2 YFSETQ. The CDR3 has 14 amino acids. V shed 7 bases, J shed 4 bases, and the junction held 7 bases outside the gene matches. CDR3 loop: CASSSGGASETQYF. Here the CDR3 DNA reads TGCGCCAGCTCGAGCGGGGGGGCCTCAGAGACCCAGTACTTC.

The table lists this clone with a few counts. The chain couples TRBV4-2 to TRBJ1-4; perhaps TRBD1 as D (5 bases). Between the trimmed V and J ends, which lost 3 bases and 5 bases, there was a span of 16 bases. Germline V CDR1 and CDR2: LGHNA, YNFKEQ. This CDR3 has 16 residues. CDR3 loop: CASSQELRDWNEKLFF. DNA of the CDR3: TGTGCCAGCAGCCAGGAACTCCGGGACTGGAATGAAAAACTGTTTTTT.

The V gene is TRBV29-1, the J gene TRBJ2-2; 9 nucleotides match TRBD2. The junction had 5 bases not matched to a gene; V was cut back by 6 bases and J by 3 bases. Germline V gives CDR1 SQVTM, CDR2 ANQGSEA. This CDR3 region has 14 residues. CDR3 nucleotide sequence: TGCAGCGTGGTAGCGGGAGTGGACACCGGGGAGCTGTTTTTT. The encoded protein is CSVVAGVDTGELFF.

This clone was picked up one time. This sequence joins TRBV7-2 and TRBJ1-5, with TRBD1 as a possible D gene (6 bases). Trimming cost V 8 bases and J 4 bases, with 12 bases left between them. Germline values: CDR1 SGHTA, CDR2 FQGNSA. The CDR3 has 13 amino acids. CDR3 DNA sequence: TGTGCCAGCGGCCCCGACAGGAATCAGCCCCAGCATTTT. Protein product: CASGPDRNQPQHF.

This chain uses TRBV5-1 with TRBJ2-3; 7 bases agree with TRBD2. Trimming removed 2 bases from V and 4 bases from J; junction bases left unmatched: 7. Germline V lookup: CDR1 SGHRS, CDR2 YFSETQ. The CDR3 is made up of 15 amino acids. For the CDR3, the DNA is TGCGCCAGCAGCTTAGACGGGGGGAGCTCAGATACGCAGTATTTT. As protein: CASSLDGGSSDTQYF.

CDR3 nucleotides: TGTGCCAGCTCACCACGGACTAGTGGAGAGACCCAGTACTTC. Translation gives CASSPRTSGETQYF. The chain uses TRBV18 and TRBJ2-5; 7 bases align to TRBD2. The CDR3 contains 14 residues. After removal of 1 base from V and 4 bases from J, the junction contained 3 bases not matched to a gene. The germline V gene has CDR1 KGHSH and CDR2 LQKENI.